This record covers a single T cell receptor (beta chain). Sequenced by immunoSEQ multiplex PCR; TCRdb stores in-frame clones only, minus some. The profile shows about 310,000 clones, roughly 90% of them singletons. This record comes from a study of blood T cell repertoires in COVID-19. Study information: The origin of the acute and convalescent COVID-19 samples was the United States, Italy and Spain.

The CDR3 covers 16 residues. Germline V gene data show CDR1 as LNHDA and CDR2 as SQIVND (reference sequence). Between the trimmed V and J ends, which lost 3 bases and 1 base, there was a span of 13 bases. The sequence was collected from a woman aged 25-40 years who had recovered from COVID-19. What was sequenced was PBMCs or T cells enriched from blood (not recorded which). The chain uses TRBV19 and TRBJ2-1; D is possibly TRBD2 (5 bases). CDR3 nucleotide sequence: TGTGCCAGTAGTATCCCGCGGAGCGGATCCTACAATGAGCAGTTCTTC. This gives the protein CASSIPRSGSYNEQFF.